This T cell receptor beta chain came from a study of shared clonotypes between healthy human individuals. The trim removed 4 bases at V and 4 bases at J, leaving 15 bases unmatched. The CDR3 spans 19 residues. Germline V lookup: CDR1 MNHEY, CDR2 SMNVEV (reference sequence). Each subset's genomic DNA was shared equally among a number of immunoSEQ plates. Clones were read by immunoSEQ multiplex PCR, and TCRdb kept only the in-frame ones, dropping some. This table has about 770,000 clones, roughly 72% appearing once. This chain uses TRBV27 with TRBJ2-5; 13 bases map to TRBD2. The clonotype was recovered from a woman aged 30 to 39 in good health. Sequences were obtained from memory CD4+ T cells sorted from blood. Subset denoted: CD45RA-negative fraction. The CDR3 protein is CASSSTGTSGMYALETQYF. CDR3 nucleotide sequence: TGTGCCAGCAGTTCCACCGGGACTAGCGGGATGTATGCGTTAGAGACCCAGTACTTC.